The 19 T cell receptor beta chains listed next were all sequenced from one sample in a study of quantifying T cell responses using KT2 cells. Study overall: Reverse transcription used primers in the TCR alpha and beta constant regions.

The cDNA 3' end received a ligated oligonucleotide with a UMI. The first PCR ran 4 to 5 cycles with an equimolar RC1.1 and RC1.2 beta primer mix. TCRdb called the UMI-ligation and nested PCR reads again in MiXCR, with one record for every CDR3 protein. Of tens of thousands of distinct CDR3 sequences listed, more than 9% are singletons. Material for sequencing was PBMCs spiked with cells of the T cell clone KT2. These receptors all come from a human donor.

The rearrangement links TRBV29-1 to TRBJ1-1; maybe TRBD1 (5 bases). The V gene's germline CDR1 is SQVTM and CDR2 ANQGSEA. V was trimmed by 6 bases and J by 6 bases, leaving 17 bases between them. The CDR3 has 13 amino acids. CDR3 sequence (DNA): TGCAGCGTCGGGGCTTTATTAGTGGCTGAAGCTTTCTTT. Residues: CSVGALLVAEAFF.

This clonotype was picked up a small number of times. This chain links TRBV7-8 with TRBJ2-7, with D unclear. V gave up 0 bases and J gave up 3 bases, with 3 bases separating them. CDR3 size: 12 residues. CDR1 and CDR2 from the germline V gene are SGHVS and FQNEAQ. CDR3 protein: CASSLAIYEQYF. The CDR3 nucleotides read TGTGCCAGCAGCTTAGCGATCTACGAGCAGTACTTC.

This clonotype turned up a few times. The CDR3 is CSVEMGGSRTDTQYF. CDR3 nucleotide sequence: TGCAGCGTTGAAATGGGGGGGAGTCGGACAGATACGCAGTATTTT. The V call is TRBV29-1, the J call TRBJ2-3; 7 bases are shared with TRBD2. The junction had 8 bases not matched to a gene; V was cut back by 2 bases and J by 3 bases. This CDR3 contains 15 residues. Germline V gene sequence: CDR1 SQVTM, CDR2 ANQGSEA.

The chain has TRBV2 and TRBJ1-1, with D unclear. The CDR3 length is 13 residues. Germline assignment: CDR1 SNHLY and CDR2 FYNNEI. The V gene lost 9 bases and the J gene lost 4 bases, with 15 bases spanning the gap. CDR3 nucleotides: TGTGCCAGGGAAGAGGGCCGTTTCACTGAAGCTTTCTTT. Protein: CAREEGRFTEAFF.

The table lists this clonotype with a few counts. This rearrangement joins TRBV5-5 to TRBJ1-6; the match to TRBD1 covers 7 bases. The V gene's germline CDR1 is SGHKS and CDR2 YYEKEE (reference sequence). V lost 3 bases, J lost 7 bases, and 7 bases stayed unmatched. The CDR3 runs to 15 residues. The CDR3 loop reads CASSSVTGHNSPLHF. In nucleotides, the CDR3 is TGTGCCAGCAGCTCGGTGACAGGGCACAATTCACCCCTCCACTTT.

This clonotype was observed a few times. The rearrangement joins TRBV7-8 to TRBJ2-3; D is undetermined. Germline loops: CDR1 SGHVS, CDR2 FQNEAQ. Trimming took off 5 bases at V and 4 bases at J, with 13 bases between the two ends. The CDR3 runs to 14 residues. The CDR3 bases are TGTGCCAGCAGCGGGTACGGGTATCCAGATACGCAGTATTTT. This sequence encodes CASSGYGYPDTQYF.

There are a few counts of this clonotype. The chain joins TRBV29-1 to TRBJ2-1, with a tentative D call TRBD1 (5 bases). CDR3 length: 14 residues. Germline V lookup: CDR1 SQVTM, CDR2 ANQGSEA. V was clipped by 6 bases and J by 5 bases, with 17 bases between them. The CDR3 loop reads CSVPTQRQNNEQFF. The CDR3 DNA is TGCAGCGTGCCGACCCAGCGACAGAACAATGAGCAGTTCTTC.

The genes are TRBV12-3 or TRBV12-4 and TRBJ2-6; D is unclear. Trimming cost V 2 bases and J 0 bases, with 8 bases left between them. This CDR3 contains 16 residues. The CDR3 DNA reads as TGTGCCAGCAGTTTAAGACGGCTCTCTGGGGCCAACGTCCTGACTTTC. This sequence encodes CASSLRRLSGANVLTF.

This clonotype has ten or more counts. V gene TRBV25-1 combines with J gene TRBJ1-1; D may be TRBD1 (6 bases). The CDR3 is 15 residues long. Looked up from germline, CDR1 is MGHDK and CDR2 is SYGVNS. V lost 4 bases to trimming and J lost 8 bases, with 20 bases between them. The chain's CDR3 is CASSARGTVLKEAFF. The CDR3 bases are TGTGCCAGCAGTGCTAGGGGGACGGTGCTTAAGGAAGCTTTCTTT.

In regard to this clonotype: Being one base from a much bigger clone, this may be a read error. The CDR3 is CASSEWYEQNF. The CDR3, as DNA: TGTGCCAGCAGTGAATGGTACGAGCAGAACTTC. The chain has TRBV2 and TRBJ2-7, with unresolved D. This CDR3 comprises 11 residues. CDR1 and CDR2 from the germline V gene are SNHLY and FYNNEI.

Sample share makes this clonotype medium-sized. V gene TRBV7-6 combines with J gene TRBJ2-5, with 8 positions matching TRBD1. V gave up 5 bases and J gave up 5 bases; unmatched junction bases: 10. Germline V gene data show CDR1 as SGHVS and CDR2 as FNYEAQ. The CDR3 has 15 amino acids. The CDR3 nucleotides are TGTGCCAGCAGCGCCCAGGGGGCAGTGAGGGAGACCCAGTACTTC. Amino acids: CASSAQGAVRETQYF.

The chain is built from TRBV12-3 or TRBV12-4 and TRBJ2-4; 8 nucleotides line up with TRBD2. The CDR3 length is 20 residues. With 3 bases clipped from V and 0 bases from J, the junction kept 16 bases outside the gene matches. In DNA form, the CDR3 reads TGTGCCAGCAGTTTGGGGTTCAGGGGCCGAGCGGGGGTAGCCAAAAACATTCAGTACTTC. It codes for CASSLGFRGRAGVAKNIQYF.

This clonotype has a handful of counts. The V and J genes are TRBV20-1 and TRBJ1-2; 8 bases are a match to TRBD1. The CDR3 has 14 amino acids. Germline values: CDR1 DFQATT, CDR2 SNEGSKA (reference sequence). The trim removed 2 bases at V and 4 bases at J, leaving 6 bases unmatched. This chain's CDR3 is CSARTAGGAYGYTF. DNA for the CDR3: TGCAGTGCTAGAACGGCAGGGGGCGCCTATGGCTACACCTTC.

This clonotype was observed a few times. The V and J genes are TRBV12-3 or TRBV12-4 and TRBJ1-2; a possible D gene is TRBD1 (6 bases). The length of the CDR3 is 15 residues. Trimming pared 1 base from V and 3 bases from J, leaving 12 bases between. CDR3 DNA: TGTGCCAGCAGTTTAGGCAGAGGGGGGCACTATGGCTACACCTTC. It translates to CASSLGRGGHYGYTF.

This clonotype appeared many times. CDR3 coding DNA: TGTGCCAGCAGTCCCGTCCTTAACACCGGGGAGCTGTTTTTT. Translated, it gives CASSPVLNTGELFF. The chain combines TRBV7-2 with TRBJ2-2; D unclear. CDR3 length: 14 residues. V gave up 6 bases and J gave up 2 bases, with 10 bases separating them. Germline V gene sequence: CDR1 SGHTA, CDR2 FQGNSA.

V is TRBV7-6 and J is TRBJ1-2; possibly TRBD1 for D (6 bases). The CDR3 length is 13 residues. The V and J ends lost 5 bases and 8 bases respectively, with 15 bases between them. The germline gives CDR1 SGHVS, CDR2 FNYEAQ. CDR3 residues: CASSGGAESGYTF. In DNA form, the CDR3 reads TGTGCCAGCAGCGGGGGGGCGGAGAGCGGCTACACCTTC.

This clonotype has only a few counts. This chain connects TRBV7-9 to TRBJ2-5; 11 nucleotides line up with TRBD2. Germline V gives CDR1 SEHNR, CDR2 FQNEAQ (reference sequence). This CDR3 contains 16 residues. V was pared by 5 bases and J by 3 bases, with 8 bases of the junction left unmatched. The DNA of the CDR3 is TGTGCCAGCAGCCCTCGTAGCGGGAGGGACAAAGAGACCCAGTACTTC. Translating it yields CASSPRSGRDKETQYF.

Only a few counts were recorded for this clonotype. One end of the junction fails to match germline, which may point to a read error. The gene calls are TRBV18 and TRBJ2-1; 10 bases map to TRBD2. The CDR3 extends over 16 amino acids. Germline assignment: CDR1 KGHSH and CDR2 LQKENI. This CDR3 is CASSPRSGGEYSEQFF. CDR3 sequence (DNA): TGTGCCAGCTCACCACGGAGCGGGGGGGAGTACAGTGAGCAGTTCTTC.

J is TRBJ2-3 and V is TRBV13; TRBD2 matches at 7 bases. The CDR3 covers 14 residues. The V and J ends lost 2 bases and 4 bases, in that order; junction bases with no gene match: 3. The germline V gene encodes CDR1 PRHDT and CDR2 FYEKMQ (reference sequence). CDR3 nucleotides: TGTGCCAGCAGCTTACGGGAGGACGCAGATACGCAGTATTTT. As protein: CASSLREDADTQYF. The full variable domain, its missing parts supplied by reference TRBV13 and TRBJ2-3, is AAGVIQSPRHLIKEKRETATLKCYPIPRHDTVYWYQQGPGQDPQFLISFYEKMQSDKGSIPDRFSAQQFSDYHSELNMSSLELGDSALYFCASSLREDADTQYFGPGTRLTVL.